This passage covers 18 T cell receptor beta chains from one sample sequenced in a study of T cell responses to AZD1222 COVID-19 vaccine. The protocol was immunoSEQ multiplex PCR, while the TCRdb copy is restricted to in-frame clones and leaves out a portion. Seen here are over 150,000 clones, 87% observed once, and the top ten hold about 1%. Sequencing used peripheral blood, obtained 28 days after the second AZD1222 dose. These receptors all come from an adult who received the AZD1222 COVID-19 vaccine.

The chain carries TRBV11-3 and TRBJ2-2, with D possibly matching TRBD2 (5 bases). The germline gives CDR1 SGHNT, CDR2 YENEEA. V was cut by 1 base and J by 1 base, with 7 bases left in between. The CDR3 sequence is 15 residues long. In nucleotides, the CDR3 is TGTGCCAGCAGCTTAGTTGGAGGGAACACCGGGGAGCTGTTTTTT. Translation gives CASSLVGGNTGELFF.

V and J are TRBV15 and TRBJ2-1; a weak D match, TRBD2 (7 bases). The CDR3 is 13 residues long. From germline, CDR1 is LNHNV and CDR2 YYDKDF (reference sequence). Trimming took off 0 bases at V and 10 bases at J, with 10 bases between the two ends. This chain's CDR3 is CATSRETGGEQFF. Here the CDR3 DNA reads TGTGCCACCAGCAGAGAGACGGGGGGCGAGCAGTTCTTC.

This chain connects TRBV6-1 to TRBJ2-2; 11 positions match TRBD1. Unmatched junction bases numbered 10, after V lost 0 bases and J lost 4 bases. CDR1 MNHNS and CDR2 SASEGT come from the germline V gene. CDR3 length: 19 amino acids. The CDR3 nucleotides are TGTGCCAGCAGTGAAGCCACGGGACAGGGGGTCGGTGGCACCGGGGAGCTGTTTTTT. This translates into CASSEATGQGVGGTGELFF.

The chain couples TRBV6-5 to TRBJ2-7; 12 bases fit TRBD2. V lost 6 bases to trimming and J lost 2 bases; unmatched junction nucleotides: 5. The CDR3 totals 15 residues. The V gene's germline CDR1 is MNHEY and CDR2 SVGAGI. The CDR3 protein is CASRVLAGGTYEQYF. The CDR3 bases are TGTGCCAGCAGGGTACTAGCGGGGGGTACCTACGAGCAGTACTTC.

This chain joins TRBV27 and TRBJ2-7; 7 nucleotides align to TRBD2. Germline assignment: CDR1 MNHEY and CDR2 SMNVEV (reference sequence). J was trimmed by 5 bases and V by 3 bases; bases with no gene match: 13. The CDR3 extends over 16 amino acids. This CDR3 reads CASSFLSSGQTNEQYF. The CDR3 region has the DNA TGTGCCAGCAGTTTTCTGTCTAGCGGCCAGACCAACGAGCAGTACTTC.

This rearrangement joins TRBV11-2 to TRBJ1-5; D call uncertain. Trimming took 4 bases from V and 11 from J, leaving 15 bases between them. Germline V CDR1 and CDR2: SGHAT, FQNNGV. This CDR3 is 13 amino acids long. DNA of the CDR3: TGTGCCAGCAGCTCGGATCCTTTATCGTCCCAGCATTTT. This translates into CASSSDPLSSQHF.

The chain is built from TRBV9 and TRBJ2-5; 9 bases match TRBD2. V was clipped by 0 bases and J by 1 base; unmatched bases: 4. CDR3 size: 16 residues. CDR1 SGDLS and CDR2 YYNGEE come from the germline V gene. CDR3 protein: CASSVGASGAQETQYF. CDR3 bases: TGTGCCAGCAGCGTAGGGGCTAGCGGGGCCCAAGAGACCCAGTACTTC.

The chain has TRBV29-1 and TRBJ2-5, with 9 bases identical to TRBD2. The CDR3 spans 15 residues. The germline V gene has CDR1 SQVTM and CDR2 ANQGSEA. The J segment lost 2 bases and the V segment lost 3 bases, leaving 7 bases of the junction unmatched. CDR3 bases: TGCAGCGTTGATGGGAGCGGGGGGCATCAAGAGACCCAGTACTTC. This codes for CSVDGSGGHQETQYF.

This sequence joins TRBV2 and TRBJ2-7; 9 nucleotides agree with TRBD1. V gave up 6 bases and J gave up 6 bases; unmatched junction bases: 9. Germline CDR1 and CDR2: SNHLY and FYNNEI. The CDR3 covers 14 residues. The CDR3 DNA reads as TGTGCCAGCAGCGCCCCGGGACAGGGAGGCGAGCAGTACTTC. Residues: CASSAPGQGGEQYF.

The chain is built from TRBV6-1 and TRBJ2-3; D unresolved. Trimming removed 3 bases from V and 4 bases from J, with 8 bases in between. The CDR3 spans 13 residues. Germline V gene data show CDR1 as MNHNS and CDR2 as SASEGT. CDR3 amino acids: CASSEGVPDTQYF. The CDR3 nucleotides are TGTGCCAGCAGTGAGGGCGTCCCAGATACGCAGTATTTT.

The gene calls are TRBV6-1 and TRBJ2-5; 11 nucleotides match TRBD1. This CDR3 contains 20 residues. The ends lost 4 bases at V and 2 bases at J; junction bases unmatched: 18. CDR1 and CDR2 (germline): MNHNS, SASEGT. In nucleotides, the CDR3 is TGTGCCAGCAGTGCTTTACCTCCGGGACAGGGGGTCATAATTCAAGAGACCCAGTACTTC. Translation gives CASSALPPGQGVIIQETQYF.

This clone was seen a single time. The chain couples TRBV5-1 to TRBJ2-7, with 7 bases aligning to TRBD1. The V gene end was trimmed by 3 bases and the J gene end by 5 bases; junction bases not matched to a gene: 11. The V gene's germline CDR1 is SGHRS and CDR2 YFSETQ. The CDR3 totals 15 residues. The CDR3 loop is CASSSGAQGEHEQYF. The CDR3 bases are TGCGCCAGCAGCTCAGGGGCCCAGGGGGAGCACGAGCAGTACTTC.

The chain carries TRBV13 and TRBJ2-7; a possible D gene is TRBD1 (6 bases). This CDR3 has 14 residues. CDR1 and CDR2 (germline): PRHDT, FYEKMQ (reference sequence). The V end lost 5 bases, the J end lost 3 bases, and 14 bases lay between the germline ends. The CDR3 region has the DNA TGTGCCAGCAGCCACCCGGACAGTTACTACGAGCAGTACTTC. Translating gives CASSHPDSYYEQYF.

The chain joins TRBV18 to TRBJ1-2; D not resolved. CDR3 length: 14 residues. Trimming stripped 2 bases from V and 7 bases from J, with 14 bases between. Germline V CDR1 and CDR2: KGHSH, LQKENI. The CDR3 loop reads CASSPDKAVGGYTF. The CDR3 nucleotides are TGTGCCAGCTCACCAGACAAGGCGGTGGGTGGCTACACCTTC.

V usage is TRBV15 and J usage is TRBJ2-4, with 7 bases lining up with TRBD2. The CDR3 is 15 amino acids. CDR1 LNHNV and CDR2 YYDKDF come from the germline V gene (reference sequence). J gave up 3 bases and V 1 base, and 3 bases lay outside the gene matches. The DNA for the CDR3 is TGTGCCACCAGCAGAGGGGAGGGAGGCAAAAACATTCAGTACTTC. As protein: CATSRGEGGKNIQYF.

V is TRBV11-2 and J is TRBJ2-7; tentatively, D is TRBD1 (5 bases). The CDR3 has 14 amino acids. Germline V CDR1 and CDR2: SGHAT, FQNNGV. V lost 5 bases and J 2 bases, leaving 13 bases between the germline ends. This CDR3 is CASSRTPPPYEQYF. In DNA, the CDR3 is TGTGCCAGCAGCCGGACACCACCTCCCTACGAGCAGTACTTC.

J is TRBJ1-5 and V is TRBV4-1; 7 positions agree with TRBD1. J was trimmed by 3 bases and V by 4 bases; bases with no gene match: 3. CDR1 and CDR2 from the germline V gene are MGHRA and YSYEKL. This CDR3 has 14 residues. The DNA of the CDR3 is TGCGCCAGCAGCCGAGGGACAGACAATCAGCCCCAGCATTTT. It specifies CASSRGTDNQPQHF.

This sequence joins TRBV6-2 or TRBV6-3 and TRBJ1-3, with D uncertain. CDR3 length: 15 amino acids. Trimming stripped 5 bases from V and 0 bases from J, with 11 bases between. Germline V CDR1 and CDR2: MNHEY, SVGEGT. The CDR3 protein is CASSPGPRSGNTIYF. The CDR3 DNA reads as TGTGCCAGCAGTCCCGGACCCCGCTCTGGAAACACCATATATTTT.